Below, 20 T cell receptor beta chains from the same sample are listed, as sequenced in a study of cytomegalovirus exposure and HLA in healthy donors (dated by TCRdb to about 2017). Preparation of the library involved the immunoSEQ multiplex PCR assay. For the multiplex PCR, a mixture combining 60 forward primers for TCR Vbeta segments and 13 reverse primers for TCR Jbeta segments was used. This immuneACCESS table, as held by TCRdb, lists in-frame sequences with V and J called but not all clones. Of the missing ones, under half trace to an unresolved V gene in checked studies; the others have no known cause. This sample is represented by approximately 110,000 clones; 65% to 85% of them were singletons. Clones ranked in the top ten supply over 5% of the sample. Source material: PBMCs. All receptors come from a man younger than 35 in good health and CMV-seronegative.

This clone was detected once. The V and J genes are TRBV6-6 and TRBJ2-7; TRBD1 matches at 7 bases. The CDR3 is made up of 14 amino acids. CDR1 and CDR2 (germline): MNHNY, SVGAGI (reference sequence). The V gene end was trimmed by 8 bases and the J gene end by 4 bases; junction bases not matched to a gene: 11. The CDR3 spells CASQQLAGGYEQYF. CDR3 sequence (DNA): TGTGCCAGCCAACAATTAGCAGGGGGATACGAGCAGTACTTC.

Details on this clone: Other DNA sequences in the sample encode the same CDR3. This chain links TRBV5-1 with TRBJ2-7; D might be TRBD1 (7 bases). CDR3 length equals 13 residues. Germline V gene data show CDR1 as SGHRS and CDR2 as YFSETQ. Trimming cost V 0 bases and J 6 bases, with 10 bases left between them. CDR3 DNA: TGCGCCAGCAGCTTGGGGCAGGGGGGCGAGCAGTACTTC. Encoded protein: CASSLGQGGEQYF.

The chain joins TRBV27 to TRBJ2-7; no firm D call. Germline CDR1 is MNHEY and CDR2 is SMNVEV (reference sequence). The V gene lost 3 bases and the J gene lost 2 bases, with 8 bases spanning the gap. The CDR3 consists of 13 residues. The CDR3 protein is CASSLVHAYEQYF. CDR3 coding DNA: TGTGCCAGCAGTTTGGTACACGCCTACGAGCAGTACTTC.

CDR3 loop: CASSRTGGYEAFF. DNA for the CDR3: TGCGCCAGCAGTCGGACAGGGGGATATGAAGCTTTCTTT. The chain is built from TRBV10-1 and TRBJ1-1; 10 nucleotides align to TRBD1. This CDR3 is built from 13 residues. V gave up 5 bases and J gave up 7 bases; unmatched junction bases: 4. Germline V gives CDR1 WNHNN, CDR2 SYGVQD (reference sequence).

CDR3 nucleotides: TGCAGCGTTAGTCAGGGGACAGGAAACACCATATATTTT. Encoded protein: CSVSQGTGNTIYF. This chain joins TRBV29-1 and TRBJ1-3, with D perhaps matching TRBD1 (6 bases). The CDR3 consists of 13 residues. CDR1 is SQVTM and CDR2 is ANQGSEA in the germline V gene. Trimming cost V 5 bases and J 4 bases, with 12 bases left between them.

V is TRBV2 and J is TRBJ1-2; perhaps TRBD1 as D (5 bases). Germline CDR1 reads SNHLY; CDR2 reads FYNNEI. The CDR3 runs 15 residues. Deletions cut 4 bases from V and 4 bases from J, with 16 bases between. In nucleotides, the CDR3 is TGTGCCAGCAGTGGGGGGGGTAATAGGGCCTATGGCTACACCTTC. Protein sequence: CASSGGGNRAYGYTF. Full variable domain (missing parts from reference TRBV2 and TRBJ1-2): EPEVTQTPSHQVTQMGQEVILRCVPISNHLYFYWYRQILGQKVEFLVSFYNNEISEKSEIFDDQFSVERPDGSNFTLKIRSTKLEDSAMYFCASSGGGNRAYGYTFGSGTRLTVV.

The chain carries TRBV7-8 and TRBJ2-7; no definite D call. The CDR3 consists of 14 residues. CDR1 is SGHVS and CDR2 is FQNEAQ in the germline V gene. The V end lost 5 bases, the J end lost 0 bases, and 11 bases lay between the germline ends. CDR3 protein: CASSLSELSYEQYF. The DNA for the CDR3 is TGTGCCAGCAGCCTCAGCGAACTCTCCTACGAGCAGTACTTC.

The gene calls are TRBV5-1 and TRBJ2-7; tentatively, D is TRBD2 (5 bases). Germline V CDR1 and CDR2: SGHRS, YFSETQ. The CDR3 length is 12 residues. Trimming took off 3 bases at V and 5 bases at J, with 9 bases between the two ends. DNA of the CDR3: TGCGCCAGCAGCTATGCTAGCAACGAGCAGTACTTC. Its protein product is CASSYASNEQYF.

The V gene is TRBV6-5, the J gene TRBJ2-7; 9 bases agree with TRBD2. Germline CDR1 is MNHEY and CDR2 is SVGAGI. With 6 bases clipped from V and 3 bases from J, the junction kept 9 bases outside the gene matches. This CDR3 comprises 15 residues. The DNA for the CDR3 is TGTGCCAGCAGCTCGCCTCCTAGCGGGAACTACGAGCAGTACTTC. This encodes CASSSPPSGNYEQYF.

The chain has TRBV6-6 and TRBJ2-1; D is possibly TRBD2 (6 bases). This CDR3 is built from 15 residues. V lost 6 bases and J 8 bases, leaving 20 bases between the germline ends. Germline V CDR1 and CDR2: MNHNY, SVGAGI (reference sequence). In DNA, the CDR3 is TGTGCCAGCAGCCTCCGGGACTCCCGGGGCCATGAGCAGTTCTTC. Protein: CASSLRDSRGHEQFF.

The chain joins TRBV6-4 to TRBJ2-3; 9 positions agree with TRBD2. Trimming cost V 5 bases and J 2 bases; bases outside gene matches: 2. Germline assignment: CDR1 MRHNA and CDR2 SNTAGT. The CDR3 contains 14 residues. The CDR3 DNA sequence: TGTGCCAGCAGTCCTAGCGGGACCACAGATACGCAGTATTTT. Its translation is CASSPSGTTDTQYF.

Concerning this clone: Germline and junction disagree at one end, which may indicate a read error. CDR3 region: CASSDGTGADTQYF. The CDR3 bases are TGTGCCAGCAGTGACGGGACAGGGGCAGATACGCAGTATTTT. This chain uses TRBV10-3 with TRBJ2-3; TRBD1 matches 10 bases. Germline V gives CDR1 ENHRY, CDR2 SYGVKD. This CDR3 has 14 residues.

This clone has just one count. The CDR3 sequence: CASRTSGGISYNEQFF. CDR3 DNA: TGCGCCAGCAGGACTAGCGGGGGTATTTCCTACAATGAGCAGTTCTTC. The rearrangement joins TRBV10-2 to TRBJ2-1; 12 bases fit TRBD2. The germline V gene encodes CDR1 WSHSY and CDR2 SAAADI. J was trimmed by 1 base and V by 6 bases; bases with no gene match: 4. This CDR3 has 16 residues.

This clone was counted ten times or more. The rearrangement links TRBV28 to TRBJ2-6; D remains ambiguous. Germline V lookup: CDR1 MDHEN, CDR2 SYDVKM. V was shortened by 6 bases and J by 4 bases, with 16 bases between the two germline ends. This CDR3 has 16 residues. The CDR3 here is CASSPGTPSGANVLTF. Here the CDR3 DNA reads TGTGCCAGCAGCCCAGGTACCCCGTCCGGGGCCAACGTCCTGACTTTC.

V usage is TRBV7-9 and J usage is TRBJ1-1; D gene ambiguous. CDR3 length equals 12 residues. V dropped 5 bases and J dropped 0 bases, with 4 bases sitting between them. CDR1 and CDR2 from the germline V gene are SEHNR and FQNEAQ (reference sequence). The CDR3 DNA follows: TGTGCCAGCAGCGAGATGAACACTGAAGCTTTCTTT. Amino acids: CASSEMNTEAFF.

This chain's CDR3 is CSVETRVGAFF. In nucleotides, the CDR3 is TGCAGCGTTGAGACCAGGGTGGGAGCTTTCTTT. This chain connects TRBV29-1 to TRBJ1-1, with D maybe TRBD1 (5 bases). The CDR3 runs 11 residues. Germline assignment: CDR1 SQVTM and CDR2 ANQGSEA. The V end was cut by 3 bases, the J end by 10 bases, with 12 bases between.

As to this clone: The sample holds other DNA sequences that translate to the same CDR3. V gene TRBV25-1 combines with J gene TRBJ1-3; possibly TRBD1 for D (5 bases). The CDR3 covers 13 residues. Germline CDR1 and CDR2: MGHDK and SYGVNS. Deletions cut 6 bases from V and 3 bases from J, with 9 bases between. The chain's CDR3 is CASSTGVGNTIYF. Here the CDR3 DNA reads TGTGCCAGCAGCACGGGGGTTGGAAACACCATATATTTT.

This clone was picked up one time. The CDR3 DNA follows: TGTGCCAGCAGCAAATTTAGGCAAGCCAGGGTTTTTTCATACGAGCAGTACTTC. This gives the protein CASSKFRQARVFSYEQYF. V is TRBV21-1 and J is TRBJ2-7; the D segment call TRBD1 is taken from the table without a DNA check. TRBV21-1 constitutes a pseudogene. This CDR3 region has 18 residues.

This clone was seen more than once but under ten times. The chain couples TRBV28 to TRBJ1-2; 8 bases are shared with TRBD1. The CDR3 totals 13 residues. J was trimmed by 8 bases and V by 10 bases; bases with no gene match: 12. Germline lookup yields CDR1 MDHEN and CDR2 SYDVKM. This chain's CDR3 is CATGQGLNGGYTF. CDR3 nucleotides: TGTGCCACCGGACAGGGCCTAAATGGGGGCTACACCTTC.

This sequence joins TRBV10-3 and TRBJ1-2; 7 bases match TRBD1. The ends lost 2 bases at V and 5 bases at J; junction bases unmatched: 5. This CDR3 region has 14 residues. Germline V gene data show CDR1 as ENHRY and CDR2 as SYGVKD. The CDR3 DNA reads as TGTGCCATCAGTGAGACGGACAGGCCTTATGGCTACACCTTC. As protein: CAISETDRPYGYTF.